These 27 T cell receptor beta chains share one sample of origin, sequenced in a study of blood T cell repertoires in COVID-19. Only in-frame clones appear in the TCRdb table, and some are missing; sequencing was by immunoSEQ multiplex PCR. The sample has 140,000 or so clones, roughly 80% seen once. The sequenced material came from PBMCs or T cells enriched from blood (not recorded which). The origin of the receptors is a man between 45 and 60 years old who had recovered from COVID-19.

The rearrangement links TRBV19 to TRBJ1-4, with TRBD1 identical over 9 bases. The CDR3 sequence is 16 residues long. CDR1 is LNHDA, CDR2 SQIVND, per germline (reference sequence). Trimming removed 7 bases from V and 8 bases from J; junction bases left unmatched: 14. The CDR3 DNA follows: TGTGCCAGTATTCACAGCAGGGGACAGGGACGGGAAAAACTGTTTTTT. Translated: CASIHSRGQGREKLFF.

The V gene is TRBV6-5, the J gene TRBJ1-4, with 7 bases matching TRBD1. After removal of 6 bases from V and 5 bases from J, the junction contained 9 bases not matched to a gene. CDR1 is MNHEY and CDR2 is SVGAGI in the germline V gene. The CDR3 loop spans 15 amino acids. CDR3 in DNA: TGTGCCAGCAGGCGGGACAGTAGCTGGAATGAAAAACTGTTTTTT. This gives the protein CASRRDSSWNEKLFF.

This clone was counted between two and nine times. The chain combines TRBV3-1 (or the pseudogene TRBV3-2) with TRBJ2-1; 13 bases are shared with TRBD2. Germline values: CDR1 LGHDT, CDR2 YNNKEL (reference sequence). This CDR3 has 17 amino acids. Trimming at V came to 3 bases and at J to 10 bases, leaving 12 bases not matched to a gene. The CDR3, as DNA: TGTGCCAGCAGCCAGGGTACTAGCGGGGGGGCCTCAAAAGAGCAGTTCTTC. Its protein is CASSQGTSGGASKEQFF.

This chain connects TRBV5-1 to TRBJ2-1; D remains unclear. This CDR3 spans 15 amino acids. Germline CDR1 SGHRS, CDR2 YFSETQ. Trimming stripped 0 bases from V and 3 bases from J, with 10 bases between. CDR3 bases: TGCGCCAGCAGCTTGGCCTCGACAAACTACAATGAGCAGTTCTTC. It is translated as CASSLASTNYNEQFF.

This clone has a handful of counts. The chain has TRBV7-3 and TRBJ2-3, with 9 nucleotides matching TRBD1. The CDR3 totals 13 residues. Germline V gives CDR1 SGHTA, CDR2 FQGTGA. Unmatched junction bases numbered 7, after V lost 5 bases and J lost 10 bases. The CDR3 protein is CASSPGQGTPQYF. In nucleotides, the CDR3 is TGTGCCAGCAGCCCAGGACAGGGGACCCCGCAGTATTTT.

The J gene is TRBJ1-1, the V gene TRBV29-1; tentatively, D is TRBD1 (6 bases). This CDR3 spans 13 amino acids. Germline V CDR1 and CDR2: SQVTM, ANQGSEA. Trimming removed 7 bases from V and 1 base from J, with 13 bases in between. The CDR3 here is CSASGQANTEAFF. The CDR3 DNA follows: TGCAGCGCCTCGGGACAAGCGAACACTGAAGCTTTCTTT.

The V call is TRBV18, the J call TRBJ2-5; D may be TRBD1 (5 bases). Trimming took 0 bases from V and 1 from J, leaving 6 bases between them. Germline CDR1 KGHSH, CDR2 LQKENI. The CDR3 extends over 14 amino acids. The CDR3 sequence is CASSPPTVQETQYF. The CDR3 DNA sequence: TGTGCCAGCTCACCACCGACAGTCCAAGAGACCCAGTACTTC.

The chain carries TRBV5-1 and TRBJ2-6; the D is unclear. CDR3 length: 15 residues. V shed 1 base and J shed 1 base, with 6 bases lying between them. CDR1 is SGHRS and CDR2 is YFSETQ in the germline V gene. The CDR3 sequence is CASSLSESGANVLTF. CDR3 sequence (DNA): TGCGCCAGCAGCTTGTCGGAGTCTGGGGCCAACGTCCTGACTTTC. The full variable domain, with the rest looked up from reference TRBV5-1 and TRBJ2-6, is KAGVTQTPRYLIKTRGQQVTLSCSPISGHRSVSWYQQTPGQGLQFLFEYFSETQRNKGNFPGRFSGRQFSNSRSEMNVSTLELGDSALYLCASSLSESGANVLTFGAGSRLTVL.

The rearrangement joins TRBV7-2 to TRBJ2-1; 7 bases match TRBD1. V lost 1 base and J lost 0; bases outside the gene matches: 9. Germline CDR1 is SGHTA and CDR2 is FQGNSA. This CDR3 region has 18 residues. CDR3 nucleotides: TGTGCCAGCAGCTTAGGATCAGGGGGATGGGTCTCCTACAATGAGCAGTTCTTC. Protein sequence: CASSLGSGGWVSYNEQFF. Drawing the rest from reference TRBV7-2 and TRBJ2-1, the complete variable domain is GAGVSQSPSNKVTEKGKDVELRCDPISGHTALYWYRQSLGQGLEFLIYFQGNSAPDKSGLPSDRFSAERTGGSVSTLTIQRTQQEDSAVYLCASSLGSGGWVSYNEQFFGPGTRLTVL.

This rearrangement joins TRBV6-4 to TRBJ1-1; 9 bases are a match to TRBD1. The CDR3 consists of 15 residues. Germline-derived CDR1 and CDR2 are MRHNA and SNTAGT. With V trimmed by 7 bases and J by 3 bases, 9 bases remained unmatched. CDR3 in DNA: TGTGCCAGCAAAAACACAGGGGGCGCGTACACTGAAGCTTTCTTT. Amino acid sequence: CASKNTGGAYTEAFF.

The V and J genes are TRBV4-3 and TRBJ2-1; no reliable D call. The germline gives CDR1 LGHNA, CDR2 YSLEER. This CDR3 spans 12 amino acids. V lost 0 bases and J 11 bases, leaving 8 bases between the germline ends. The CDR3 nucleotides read TGCGCCAGCAGCCAAGATTGGAGACAGCAGTTCTTC. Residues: CASSQDWRQQFF.

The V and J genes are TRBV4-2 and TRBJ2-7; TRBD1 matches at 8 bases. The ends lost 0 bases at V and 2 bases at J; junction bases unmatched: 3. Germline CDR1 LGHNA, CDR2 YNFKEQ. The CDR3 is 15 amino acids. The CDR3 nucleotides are TGTGCCAGCAGCCAAGATGCAGGGGGCCCCTACGAGCAGTACTTC. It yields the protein CASSQDAGGPYEQYF.

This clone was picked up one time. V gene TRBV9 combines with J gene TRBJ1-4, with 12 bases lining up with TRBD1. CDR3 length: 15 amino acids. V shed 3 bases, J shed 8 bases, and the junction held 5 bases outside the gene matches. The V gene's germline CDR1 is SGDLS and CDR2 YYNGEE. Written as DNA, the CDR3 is TGTGCCAGCAGCGAGCCGGGACAGGGGGCCGAAAAACTGTTTTTT. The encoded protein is CASSEPGQGAEKLFF.

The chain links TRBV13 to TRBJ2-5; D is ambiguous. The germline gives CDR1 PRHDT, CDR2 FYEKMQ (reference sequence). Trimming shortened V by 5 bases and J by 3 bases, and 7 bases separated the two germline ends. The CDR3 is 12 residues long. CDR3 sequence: CASSPRKETQYF. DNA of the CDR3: TGTGCCAGCAGCCCGAGAAAAGAGACCCAGTACTTC. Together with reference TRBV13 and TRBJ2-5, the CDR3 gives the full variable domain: AAGVIQSPRHLIKEKRETATLKCYPIPRHDTVYWYQQGPGQDPQFLISFYEKMQSDKGSIPDRFSAQQFSDYHSELNMSSLELGDSALYFCASSPRKETQYFGPGTRLLVL.

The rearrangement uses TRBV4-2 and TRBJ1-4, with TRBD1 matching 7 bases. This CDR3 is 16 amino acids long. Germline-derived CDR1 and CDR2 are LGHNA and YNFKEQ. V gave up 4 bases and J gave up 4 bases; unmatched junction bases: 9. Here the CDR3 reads CASSLSGQNINEKLFF. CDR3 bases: TGTGCCAGCAGCCTATCGGGACAGAATATTAATGAAAAACTGTTTTTT.

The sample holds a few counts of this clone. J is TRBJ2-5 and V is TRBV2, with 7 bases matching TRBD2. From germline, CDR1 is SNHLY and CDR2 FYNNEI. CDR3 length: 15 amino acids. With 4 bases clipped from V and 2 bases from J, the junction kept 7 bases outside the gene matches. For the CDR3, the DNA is TGTGCCAGCAGTGTTTTAGCAGCGGGGCAAGAGACCCAGTACTTC. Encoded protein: CASSVLAAGQETQYF.

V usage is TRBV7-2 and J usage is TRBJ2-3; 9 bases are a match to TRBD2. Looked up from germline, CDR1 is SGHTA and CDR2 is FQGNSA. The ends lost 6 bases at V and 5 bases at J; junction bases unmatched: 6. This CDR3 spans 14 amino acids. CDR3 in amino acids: CASRNSGGIDTQYF. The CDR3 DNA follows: TGTGCCAGCAGGAATAGCGGGGGCATAGATACGCAGTATTTT.

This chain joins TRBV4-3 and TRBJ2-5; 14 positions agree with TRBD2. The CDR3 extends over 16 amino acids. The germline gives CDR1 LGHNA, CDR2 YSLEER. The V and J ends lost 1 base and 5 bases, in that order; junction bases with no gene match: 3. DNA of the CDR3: TGCGCCAGCAGCCAAGGACTAGCGGGGGGGCGCGAGACCCAGTACTTC. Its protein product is CASSQGLAGGRETQYF.

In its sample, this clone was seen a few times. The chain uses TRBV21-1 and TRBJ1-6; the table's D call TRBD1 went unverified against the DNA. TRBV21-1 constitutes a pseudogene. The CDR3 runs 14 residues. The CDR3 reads CASSKAHIASPLHF. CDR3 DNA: TGTGCCAGCAGCAAAGCGCACATTGCTTCACCCCTCCACTTT.

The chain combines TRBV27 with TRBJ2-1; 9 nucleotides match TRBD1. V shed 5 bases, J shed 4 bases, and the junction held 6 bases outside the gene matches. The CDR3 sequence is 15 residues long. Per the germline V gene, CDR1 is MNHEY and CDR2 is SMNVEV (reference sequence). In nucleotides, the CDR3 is TGTGCCAGCAGTCCAACAGGGGGCGCATACAATGAGCAGTTCTTC. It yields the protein CASSPTGGAYNEQFF.

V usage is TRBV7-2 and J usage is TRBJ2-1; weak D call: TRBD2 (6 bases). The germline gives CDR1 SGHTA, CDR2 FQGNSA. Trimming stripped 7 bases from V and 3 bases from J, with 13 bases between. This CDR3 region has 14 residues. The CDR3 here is CASKPGTVYNEQFF. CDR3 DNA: TGTGCCAGCAAACCGGGGACTGTCTACAATGAGCAGTTCTTC.

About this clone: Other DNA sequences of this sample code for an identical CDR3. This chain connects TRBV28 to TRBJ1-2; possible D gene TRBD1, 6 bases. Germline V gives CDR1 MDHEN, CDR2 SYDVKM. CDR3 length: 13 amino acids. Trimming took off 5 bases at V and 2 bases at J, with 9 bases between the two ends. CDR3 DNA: TGTGCCAGCAGTCTAGGACAGAACTATGGCTACACCTTC. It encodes CASSLGQNYGYTF.

The CDR3 DNA follows: TGTGCCAGCAGCTTGGACGGTGATCAGCCCCAGCATTTT. It yields the protein CASSLDGDQPQHF. The chain links TRBV5-4 to TRBJ1-5; no firm D call. Germline V gene sequence: CDR1 SGHNT, CDR2 YYREEE (reference sequence). V was shortened by 0 bases and J by 5 bases, with 6 bases between the two germline ends. This CDR3 spans 13 amino acids.

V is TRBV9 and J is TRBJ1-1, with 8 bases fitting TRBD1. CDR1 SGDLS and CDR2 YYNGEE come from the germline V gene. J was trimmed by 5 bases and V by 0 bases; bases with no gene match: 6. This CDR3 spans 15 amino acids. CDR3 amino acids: CASSVAGGGGTEAFF. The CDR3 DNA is TGTGCCAGCAGCGTAGCAGGGGGCGGGGGTACTGAAGCTTTCTTT.

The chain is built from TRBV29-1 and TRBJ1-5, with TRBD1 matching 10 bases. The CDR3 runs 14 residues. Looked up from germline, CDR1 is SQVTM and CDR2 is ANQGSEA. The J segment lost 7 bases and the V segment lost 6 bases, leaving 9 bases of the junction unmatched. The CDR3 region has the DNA TGCAGCGTGAGACCCGGGACAGGGGACCAGCCCCAGCATTTT. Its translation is CSVRPGTGDQPQHF. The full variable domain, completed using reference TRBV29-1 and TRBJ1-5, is SAVISQKPSRDICQRGTSLTIQCQVDSQVTMMFWYRQQPGQSLTLIATANQGSEATYESGFVIDKFPISRPNLTFSTLTVSNMSPEDSSIYLCSVRPGTGDQPQHFGDGTRLSIL.

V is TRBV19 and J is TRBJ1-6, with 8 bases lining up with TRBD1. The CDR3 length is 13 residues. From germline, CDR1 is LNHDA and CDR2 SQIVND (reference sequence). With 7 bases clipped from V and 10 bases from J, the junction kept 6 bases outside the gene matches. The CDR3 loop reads CASTTGGRSPLHF. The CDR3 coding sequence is TGTGCCAGTACCACAGGGGGACGGTCACCCCTCCACTTT.

The CDR3 spells CATTGRGVLSSYEQYF. CDR3 nucleotide sequence: TGTGCCACCACGGGGCGGGGGGTCCTAAGCTCCTACGAGCAGTACTTC. The chain recombines TRBV10-3 with TRBJ2-7; 8 bases are a match to TRBD2. Germline values: CDR1 ENHRY, CDR2 SYGVKD. After removal of 10 bases from V and 0 bases from J, the junction contained 14 bases not matched to a gene. This CDR3 contains 16 residues.